One sample yielded the 6 T cell receptor beta chains listed below, sequenced in a study of shared clonotypes between healthy human individuals. Produced via immunoSEQ multiplex PCR; TCRdb's table is partial and in-frame only. The profile shows 2 million to 2.5 million clones, 85% to 95% of them singletons. Sequenced: naive CD4+ T cells from PBMCs. As for subset: CD45RA+ positively selected. Receptors originate from a young man in good health. Some clones in this sample may be carry-over from other donors' samples.

The V gene is TRBV4-1, the J gene TRBJ1-2; D may be TRBD1 (6 bases). The CDR3 contains 15 residues. Germline V gene sequence: CDR1 MGHRA, CDR2 YSYEKL. The V end lost 1 base, the J end lost 7 bases, and 16 bases lay between the germline ends. CDR3 DNA sequence: TGCGCCAGCAGCCAAGCCCCAGGGGTTCAGGGTGGCTACACCTTC. It codes for CASSQAPGVQGGYTF.

This clone was observed a few times. The chain joins TRBV28 to TRBJ1-5; D ambiguous. This CDR3 contains 12 residues. Germline V gene lookup returns CDR1 MDHEN and CDR2 SYDVKM. Trimming took off 10 bases at V and 6 bases at J, with 13 bases between the two ends. Here the CDR3 DNA reads TGTGCCACCTTGGCGGGGAGTCAGCCCCAGCATTTT. Protein sequence: CATLAGSQPQHF.

As DNA, the CDR3 is TGTGCCAGCAGCACGTCAGGGCTGCCCTACGAGCAGTACTTC. Its protein product is CASSTSGLPYEQYF. The J gene is TRBJ2-7, the V gene TRBV25-1, with TRBD1 as a possible D gene (5 bases). Looked up from germline, CDR1 is MGHDK and CDR2 is SYGVNS. The CDR3 sequence is 14 residues long. Trimming shortened V by 6 bases and J by 2 bases, and 14 bases separated the two germline ends.

With respect to this clone: The sample contains more than one DNA sequence encoding this CDR3. This chain links TRBV29-1 with TRBJ2-3; possibly TRBD2 for D (6 bases). The ends were cut back, 6 bases at V and 1 base at J, with 11 bases in the middle. Germline CDR1 is SQVTM and CDR2 is ANQGSEA. The CDR3 runs 13 residues. The CDR3 coding sequence is TGCAGCGTGGAGAGGAGGGGCACAGATACGCAGTATTTT. Translation: CSVERRGTDTQYF.

The gene calls are TRBV6-5 and TRBJ1-5, with D maybe TRBD1 (5 bases). Trimming took 5 bases from V and 6 from J, leaving 14 bases between them. The length of the CDR3 is 14 residues. The germline CDR1 and CDR2 sequences are MNHEY and SVGAGI. CDR3 nucleotide sequence: TGTGCCAGCAGTCCCCAGGGTCGGGGTCAGCCCCAGCATTTT. It codes for CASSPQGRGQPQHF.

This chain joins TRBV12-5 and TRBJ2-1, with D unresolved. The CDR3 is 15 residues long. Per the germline V gene, CDR1 is LGHNT and CDR2 is FRNRAP. The germline V and J ends were trimmed by 4 bases and 5 bases, with 15 bases remaining between them. The CDR3 DNA sequence: TGTGCTAGTGGTTCCTTGAGCGCGGCAGACAATGAGCAGTTCTTC. It yields the protein CASGSLSAADNEQFF.